A single sample gave rise to the 24 T cell receptor beta chains below, sequenced in a study of blood T cells in healthy people across ages. With a J-beta primer mix and a sample-barcoded 5' primer, a second PCR ran 7 to 11 cycles. A single record per CDR3 protein comes from TCRdb applying MiXCR to the 5' RACE reads. The table has hundreds of thousands of distinct CDR3 sequences, around 45% seen once. Sequences were obtained from blood. The source of these receptors is a man at least 80 years old in good health.

J is TRBJ2-3 and V is TRBV12-3 or TRBV12-4; 9 bases agree with TRBD2. The CDR3 is 15 residues long. With V trimmed by 0 bases and J by 4 bases, 2 bases remained unmatched. CDR3: CASSLAASGADTQYF. CDR3 nucleotide sequence: TGTGCCAGCAGTTTAGCGGCTAGCGGGGCAGATACGCAGTATTTT.

V usage is TRBV5-1 and J usage is TRBJ2-7, with 8 bases aligning to TRBD1. Losses at the gene ends were 4 bases for V and 0 bases for J; bases not matched to a gene: 6. Germline CDR1 SGHRS, CDR2 YFSETQ. The CDR3 consists of 15 residues. CDR3 sequence reads: CASSPTGASSYEQYF. CDR3 DNA sequence: TGCGCCAGCAGCCCGACAGGGGCGAGCTCCTACGAGCAGTACTTC.

The chain employs TRBV20-1 and TRBJ1-4; 9 bases are a match to TRBD1. The CDR3 runs 14 residues. The trim removed 3 bases at V and 5 bases at J, leaving 4 bases unmatched. The germline V gene encodes CDR1 DFQATT and CDR2 SNEGSKA (reference sequence). CDR3 residues: CSASHGQGNEKLFF. In nucleotides, the CDR3 is TGCAGTGCTAGCCACGGACAGGGGAATGAAAAACTGTTTTTT.

The J gene is TRBJ1-1, the V gene TRBV9; D is uncertain. The CDR3 covers 16 residues. Germline CDR1 and CDR2: SGDLS and YYNGEE. V dropped 0 bases and J dropped 6 bases, with 18 bases sitting between them. The CDR3 DNA follows: TGTGCCAGCAGCGTAGACGAGACACCACGGGATTCTGAAGCTTTCTTT. Its translation is CASSVDETPRDSEAFF.

The gene calls are TRBV5-4 and TRBJ1-1; 11 positions match TRBD1. The CDR3 is 16 amino acids. Germline V CDR1 and CDR2: SGHNT, YYREEE (reference sequence). V lost 4 bases to trimming and J lost 5 bases; unmatched junction nucleotides: 10. The CDR3 region has the DNA TGTGCCAGCAGCCCTGACCCCGGGACAGGGGGAACTGAAGCTTTCTTT. This gives the protein CASSPDPGTGGTEAFF.

The DNA for the CDR3 is TGCGCCAGCAGCTTGGCCCCTTTAGGGCCTAGCGGGACCTACGAGCAGTACTTC. It translates to CASSLAPLGPSGTYEQYF. V gene TRBV5-1 combines with J gene TRBJ2-7; TRBD2 agrees at 9 bases. Germline V gene lookup returns CDR1 SGHRS and CDR2 YFSETQ. CDR3 size: 18 residues. Germline trimming cut 0 bases from V and 2 bases from J; bases unmatched to any gene: 12.

This chain joins TRBV20-1 and TRBJ2-7; the D gene is possibly TRBD2 (5 bases). Germline CDR1 and CDR2: DFQATT and SNEGSKA (reference sequence). The CDR3 is 11 amino acids. V lost 1 base, J lost 6 bases, and 7 bases lay in between. This chain's CDR3 is CSARGRGEQYF. CDR3 DNA: TGCAGTGCTAGAGGTCGGGGCGAGCAGTACTTC.

This chain links TRBV27 with TRBJ1-1; D ambiguous. Trimming left V 3 bases short and J 1 base short, with 12 bases between. The CDR3 has 15 residues. CDR1 and CDR2 from the germline V gene are MNHEY and SMNVEV (reference sequence). The CDR3 sequence: CASSFGGLANTEAFF. The CDR3 nucleotides read TGTGCCAGCAGTTTCGGCGGCCTTGCGAACACTGAAGCTTTCTTT.

This clonotype was observed a few times. The chain links TRBV20-1 to TRBJ2-7; maybe TRBD2 (6 bases). CDR1 is DFQATT, CDR2 SNEGSKA, per germline (reference sequence). Trimming took off 2 bases at V and 4 bases at J, with 12 bases between the two ends. This CDR3 has 13 amino acids. CDR3 nucleotides: TGCAGTGCTAGACAGGGTAGCGGATACGAGCAGTACTTC. Translating gives CSARQGSGYEQYF.

Many counts were recorded for this clonotype. This chain joins TRBV28 and TRBJ2-7; no definite D call. V was clipped by 2 bases and J by 5 bases, with 22 bases between them. The germline V gene encodes CDR1 MDHEN and CDR2 SYDVKM. CDR3 length equals 17 residues. CDR3 DNA: TGTGCCAGCAGTTTAGCCCCCGCCAGGTTACGGACCGACGAGCAGTACTTC. It codes for CASSLAPARLRTDEQYF. Variable domain in full (rest from reference TRBV28 and TRBJ2-7): DVKVTQSSRYLVKRTGEKVFLECVQDMDHENMFWYRQDPGLGLRLIYFSYDVKMKEKGDIPEGYSVSREKKERFSLILESASTNQTSMYLCASSLAPARLRTDEQYFGPGTRLTVT.

The chain is built from TRBV6-5 and TRBJ1-6; D is perhaps TRBD1 (5 bases). Germline V gene sequence: CDR1 MNHEY, CDR2 SVGAGI. CDR3 length: 18 amino acids. V dropped 2 bases and J dropped 7 bases, with 21 bases sitting between them. The CDR3 coding sequence is TGTGCCAGCAGTTACGCGCCTGTTAGACAGTCGGGCAATTCACCCCTCCACTTT. Translation gives CASSYAPVRQSGNSPLHF.

This clonotype was seen a handful of times. V and J are TRBV20-1 and TRBJ2-5; 7 bases match TRBD1. The CDR3 totals 15 residues. Germline CDR1 reads DFQATT; CDR2 reads SNEGSKA (reference sequence). Trimming took 0 bases from V and 0 from J; bases not matched to a gene: 4. CDR3 in DNA: TGCAGTGCTAGAGACGGGACAGCGTACCAAGAGACCCAGTACTTC. It specifies CSARDGTAYQETQYF.

Details on this clonotype: The junction departs from the called germline gene at one end, perhaps through a read error. The genes are TRBV29-1 and TRBJ1-2, with 8 nucleotides matching TRBD1. The CDR3 length is 13 residues. CDR1 and CDR2 from the germline V gene are SQVTM and ANQGSEA. The CDR3 region has the DNA TGCAGCGCCAAACAGGGGGGTGATTTTGGCGACACCTTC. Amino acids: CSAKQGGDFGDTF.

The chain carries TRBV28 and TRBJ2-7; perhaps TRBD1 as D (6 bases). Germline V lookup: CDR1 MDHEN, CDR2 SYDVKM. Trimming left V 6 bases short and J 4 bases short, with 22 bases between. The CDR3 runs to 16 residues. Here the CDR3 reads CASSILGDTRFYEQYF. The CDR3 nucleotides are TGTGCCAGCAGCATCCTGGGGGACACCCGCTTTTACGAGCAGTACTTC. Drawing the rest from reference TRBV28 and TRBJ2-7, the complete variable domain is DVKVTQSSRYLVKRTGEKVFLECVQDMDHENMFWYRQDPGLGLRLIYFSYDVKMKEKGDIPEGYSVSREKKERFSLILESASTNQTSMYLCASSILGDTRFYEQYFGPGTRLTVT.

This chain joins TRBV6-1 and TRBJ1-2, with D hard to call. Trimming cost V 1 base and J 4 bases, with 10 bases left between them. CDR3 length: 14 residues. Germline V gene lookup returns CDR1 MNHNS and CDR2 SASEGT. The CDR3 DNA follows: TGTGCCAGCAGTGAAGGAGGAGACTCCTATGGCTACACCTTC. Translation gives CASSEGGDSYGYTF.

CDR3 nucleotides: TGTGCCACGGGGACAGGGAACGAGCAGTACTTC. It encodes CATGTGNEQYF. The chain links TRBV27 to TRBJ2-7; 9 positions agree with TRBD1. Per germline, CDR1 MNHEY and CDR2 SMNVEV (reference sequence). The V segment lost 10 bases and the J segment 5 bases; nucleotides outside the gene matches: 3. The CDR3 covers 11 residues.

Comments on this clonotype: One end of the junction is discordant with germline, which a read error may explain. The CDR3 region has the DNA TGTGCCATCAGTCTCACAGCGGGATCCCAAGGGACCCAGTACTTC. Its protein product is CAISLTAGSQGTQYF. The chain employs TRBV10-3 and TRBJ2-5; 7 positions agree with TRBD2. CDR3 size: 15 residues. CDR1 and CDR2 from the germline V gene are ENHRY and SYGVKD.

The chain is built from TRBV10-3 and TRBJ1-1; the match to TRBD1 covers 8 bases. Trimming took 3 bases from V and 1 from J; bases not matched to a gene: 4. CDR3 length: 15 residues. Germline V gene data show CDR1 as ENHRY and CDR2 as SYGVKD. CDR3 coding DNA: TGTGCCATCAGTGAAGGGGGGACAGGGAACACTGAAGCTTTCTTT. Protein product: CAISEGGTGNTEAFF.

The chain is built from TRBV20-1 and TRBJ2-3; TRBD2 is a possible D gene (6 bases). Germline CDR1 reads DFQATT; CDR2 reads SNEGSKA (reference sequence). V was clipped by 5 bases and J by 1 base, with 16 bases between them. The CDR3 extends over 15 amino acids. CDR3 DNA: TGCAGTGCTGAGGATCGGGCTAGCGGCACAGATACGCAGTATTTT. This codes for CSAEDRASGTDTQYF.

This clonotype has just a few counts. The chain has TRBV2 and TRBJ2-1; TRBD2 matches 12 bases. CDR3 length: 16 amino acids. Germline V gene sequence: CDR1 SNHLY, CDR2 FYNNEI. Germline trimming cut 4 bases from V and 6 bases from J; bases unmatched to any gene: 7. CDR3 sequence reads: CASSGRRLAGANEQFF. For the CDR3, the DNA is TGTGCCAGCAGTGGCCGGAGACTAGCGGGAGCCAATGAGCAGTTCTTC.

This clonotype was counted only a few times. The chain uses TRBV7-3 and TRBJ2-1; D perhaps matches TRBD2 (6 bases). The CDR3 runs 15 residues. CDR1 is SGHTA and CDR2 is FQGTGA in the germline V gene. V dropped 2 bases and J dropped 3 bases, with 11 bases sitting between them. The CDR3 loop is CASSLAGGNYNEQFF. Here the CDR3 DNA reads TGTGCCAGCAGCTTAGCAGGCGGGAACTACAATGAGCAGTTCTTC.

There are a few counts of this clonotype. V usage is TRBV7-3 and J usage is TRBJ2-5; unclear D gene. The CDR3 spans 13 residues. V was shortened by 3 bases and J by 4 bases, with 9 bases between the two germline ends. Germline V lookup: CDR1 SGHTA, CDR2 FQGTGA. The DNA of the CDR3 is TGTGCCAGCAGCTTGTGGGTCGGAGAGACCCAGTACTTC. Its translation is CASSLWVGETQYF.

The rearrangement joins TRBV6-5 to TRBJ1-2; 8 nucleotides line up with TRBD1. The CDR3 consists of 15 residues. Germline values: CDR1 MNHEY, CDR2 SVGAGI. With 0 bases clipped from V and 3 bases from J, the junction kept 3 bases outside the gene matches. DNA for the CDR3: TGTGCCAGCAGTTACTCGACAGGGGCGGACTATGGCTACACCTTC. It codes for CASSYSTGADYGYTF.

The gene calls are TRBV18 and TRBJ1-1; D perhaps matches TRBD1 (6 bases). Per the germline V gene, CDR1 is KGHSH and CDR2 is LQKENI. Trimming stripped 4 bases from V and 7 bases from J, with 13 bases between. The CDR3 is 13 residues long. CDR3: CASSQGEWLEAFF. CDR3 nucleotide sequence: TGTGCCAGCTCACAGGGGGAATGGCTTGAAGCTTTCTTT. The complete variable domain, with remaining parts taken from reference TRBV18 and TRBJ1-1, reads NAGVMQNPRHLVRRRGQEARLRCSPMKGHSHVYWYRQLPEEGLKFMVYLQKENIIDESGMPKERFSAEFPKEGPSILRIQQVVRGDSAAYFCASSQGEWLEAFFGQGTRLTVV.